This T cell receptor beta chain was retrieved from a study of T cell repertoires in cytomegalovirus infection (dated by TCRdb to between 2019 and 2020). In terms of the full investigation: Alongside well-studied HLA-B-restricted epitopes, the peptide stimulations were aimed at recently identified HLA-C-restricted CMV epitopes, whose presentation resists viral immunomodulation. Because public TCR beta signatures pointed to carriage of CMV infection together with the matching HLA type, the HLA type of each donor mattered for the analysis.

V sheds 7 bases and J sheds 2 bases, leaving 13 bases between their ends. Spanning cysteine to phenylalanine, the CDR3 consists of 14 amino acids. The DNA shown is the 42-base CDR3, in frame from base 1. Per the germline V gene, SGHVS is the CDR1 and FNYEAQ is the CDR2. The sequencer was an Illumina HiSeq 1500. The public sequencing data were trimmed at Q25 with fastp and processed into clonotypes with MiXCR by TCRdb, which kept only in-frame beta chains. Under each unique CDR3 protein, matching rows form one entry showing the most common genes and DNA. In all, the sample holds 650,000 to 850,000 distinct CDR3 sequences, and just under 30% of those were seen once. The ten biggest clones cover about an eighth of the sample. The treatment or condition tag for this specimen amounts to: in vitro stimulation with specific CMV peptide epitopes to enrich CMV-specific T cells. Study-wide findings and limitations: Cumulative frequency of public TCR beta family members discriminated carriers of CMV infection plus the relevant HLA type in this cohort and an independent 352-donor cohort. The ex vivo response was dominated by HLA-C-restricted CMV-specific TCR beta clonotypes, which also provided the single most frequent clonotype in two of eight donors.

A few counts support this clonotype. This receptor's antigen is unknown. Per-base quality was not reported, and no clone a single base away is much larger than it. The sample in question was cultured CD8+ T cells from PBMCs, obtained from culture after CMV antigen stimulation. The V and J genes are TRBV7-6 and TRBJ2-3, with no confident D gene call. The clonotype originates from a human donor in good health (CMV status not recorded). Some clones in this sample may be carry-over from other donors' samples. The nucleotides read TGTGCCAGCATCCCTTTCCTCCACACAGATACGCAGTATTTT. Its protein reads: CASIPFLHTDTQYF.